This TCR beta chain was captured in a study of cytomegalovirus exposure and HLA in healthy donors. Broader study findings: A few chains tied to CMV proved CMV antigen-specific in vitro.

Concerning this clone: Its cognate antigen is unknown.

Researchers ran the PCR with 60 Vbeta and 13 Jbeta primers. Clones were read by immunoSEQ multiplex PCR, and TCRdb kept only the in-frame ones, dropping some. The sample lists roughly 110,000 clones; roughly 69% were seen once. From germline, CDR1 is SGHAT and CDR2 FQNNGV. The CDR3 sequence is 15 residues long. V was trimmed by 1 base and J by 5 bases, leaving 15 bases between them. The sample taken for sequencing was PBMCs. This TCR was recovered from a woman younger than 45 in good health and CMV-seronegative. The chain couples TRBV11-2 to TRBJ2-7, with D perhaps matching TRBD2 (5 bases). The CDR3 is CASSLVAGTPHEQYF. Here the CDR3 DNA reads TGTGCCAGCAGCTTAGTGGCGGGCACCCCCCACGAGCAGTACTTC.